The present T cell receptor beta chain was sequenced within a study of cytomegalovirus exposure and HLA in healthy donors. Researchers ran the PCR with 60 Vbeta and 13 Jbeta primers. Produced via immunoSEQ multiplex PCR; TCRdb's table is partial and in-frame only. The listing contains around 100,000 clones. The V gene end was trimmed by 0 bases and the J gene end by 10 bases; junction bases not matched to a gene: 5. CDR3 length: 14 residues. The germline V gene has CDR1 SGDLS and CDR2 YYNGEE. The sequence came from a man in his fifties in good health and CMV-seronegative. The rearrangement joins TRBV9 to TRBJ1-3; 9 bases match TRBD1. The sequenced sample was PBMCs. CDR3 bases: TGTGCCAGCAGCGTAGGACAGGGGGGAGTGACCATATATTTT. Protein: CASSVGQGGVTIYF.